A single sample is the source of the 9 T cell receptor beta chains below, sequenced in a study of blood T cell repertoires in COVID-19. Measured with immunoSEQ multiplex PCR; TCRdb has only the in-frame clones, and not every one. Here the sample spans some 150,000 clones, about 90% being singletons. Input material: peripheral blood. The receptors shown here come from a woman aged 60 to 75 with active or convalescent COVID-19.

This CDR3 is CASTAPGGNQPQHF. In DNA, the CDR3 is TGTGCCAGTACCGCCCCCGGAGGCAATCAGCCCCAGCATTTT. This sequence joins TRBV19 and TRBJ1-5; D is ambiguous. This CDR3 region has 14 residues. The germline V gene encodes CDR1 LNHDA and CDR2 SQIVND (reference sequence). Trimming shortened V by 7 bases and J by 2 bases, and 12 bases separated the two germline ends.

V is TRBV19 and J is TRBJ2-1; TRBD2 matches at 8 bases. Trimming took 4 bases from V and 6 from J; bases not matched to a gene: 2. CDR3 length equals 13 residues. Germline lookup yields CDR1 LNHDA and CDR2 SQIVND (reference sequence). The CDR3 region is CASSSGGFNEQFF. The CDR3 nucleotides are TGTGCCAGTAGTAGCGGGGGGTTCAATGAGCAGTTCTTC.

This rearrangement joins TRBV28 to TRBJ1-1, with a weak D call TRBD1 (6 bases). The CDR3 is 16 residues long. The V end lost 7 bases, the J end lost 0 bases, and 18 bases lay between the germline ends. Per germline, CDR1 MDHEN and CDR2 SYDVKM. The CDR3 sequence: CASTGVFGNLNTEAFF. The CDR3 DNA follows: TGTGCCAGCACAGGGGTTTTCGGTAACTTGAACACTGAAGCTTTCTTT.

CDR3 protein: CASSLSTNQPQHF. CDR3 bases: TGTGCCAGCAGCTTATCCACAAATCAGCCCCAGCATTTT. The chain employs TRBV7-2 and TRBJ1-5; D gene ambiguous. The CDR3 has 13 amino acids. Germline V gives CDR1 SGHTA, CDR2 FQGNSA. Trimming stripped 2 bases from V and 4 bases from J, with 6 bases between.

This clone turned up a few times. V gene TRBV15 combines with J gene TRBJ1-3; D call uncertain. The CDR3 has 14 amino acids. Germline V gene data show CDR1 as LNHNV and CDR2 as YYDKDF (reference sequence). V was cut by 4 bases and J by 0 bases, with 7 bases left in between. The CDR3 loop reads CATSTSSSGNTIYF. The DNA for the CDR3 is TGTGCCACCAGCACCTCTAGCTCTGGAAACACCATATATTTT.

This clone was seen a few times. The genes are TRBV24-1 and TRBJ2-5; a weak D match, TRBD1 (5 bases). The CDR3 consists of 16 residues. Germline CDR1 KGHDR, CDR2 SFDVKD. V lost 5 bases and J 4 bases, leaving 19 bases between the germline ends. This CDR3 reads CATSVLHGQGGETQYF. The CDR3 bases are TGTGCCACCAGTGTCCTCCATGGTCAGGGCGGAGAGACCCAGTACTTC.

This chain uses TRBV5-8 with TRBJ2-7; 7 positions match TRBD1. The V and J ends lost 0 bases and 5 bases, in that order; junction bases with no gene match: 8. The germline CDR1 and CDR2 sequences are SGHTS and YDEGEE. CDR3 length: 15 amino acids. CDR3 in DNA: TGTGCCAGCAGCTTGGCCTCGACAGGGCTGGACGAGCAGTACTTC. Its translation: CASSLASTGLDEQYF.

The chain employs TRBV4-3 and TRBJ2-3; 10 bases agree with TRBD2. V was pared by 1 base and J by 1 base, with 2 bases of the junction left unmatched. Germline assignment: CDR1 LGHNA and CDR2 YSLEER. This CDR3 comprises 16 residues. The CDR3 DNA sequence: TGCGCCAGCAGCCAAGTCCTAGCGGGGGGCACAGATACGCAGTATTTT. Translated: CASSQVLAGGTDTQYF.

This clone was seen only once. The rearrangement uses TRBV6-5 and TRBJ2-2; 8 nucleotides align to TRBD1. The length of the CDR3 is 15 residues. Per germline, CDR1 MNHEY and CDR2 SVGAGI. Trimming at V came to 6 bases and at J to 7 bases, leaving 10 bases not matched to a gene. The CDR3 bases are TGTGCCAGCAGCAGGACAGGGCTGGATCACGGGGAGCTGTTTTTT. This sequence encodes CASSRTGLDHGELFF.